What follows are 26 T cell receptor beta chains derived from one specimen sequenced in a study of identifying expanded T cells in peripheral blood. The data were produced by immunoSEQ multiplex PCR, yet TCRdb's version contains in-frame clones alone and is incomplete. The sample shows 100,000 to 150,000 clones, 70% to 90% of them seen only once. Sequenced input: blood. All receptors come from a person aged 18-69 years in good health.

The J gene is TRBJ2-1, the V gene TRBV27; D is possibly TRBD2 (6 bases). Germline V CDR1 and CDR2: MNHEY, SMNVEV (reference sequence). The CDR3 has 15 residues. With 4 bases removed from V and 3 bases from J, the gap between germline ends came to 13 bases. This CDR3 reads CASSYGGAGYNEQFF. The CDR3 DNA reads as TGTGCCAGCAGTTATGGGGGAGCGGGCTACAATGAGCAGTTCTTC.

The table lists this clone with a count of one. This chain links TRBV4-2 with TRBJ1-1, with a possible D match to TRBD1 (6 bases). V lost 0 bases, J lost 6 bases, and 14 bases lay in between. The germline CDR1 and CDR2 sequences are LGHNA and YNFKEQ. The CDR3 covers 15 residues. This CDR3 reads CASSQDRGASAEAFF. CDR3 in DNA: TGTGCCAGCAGCCAAGATAGGGGGGCCTCCGCTGAAGCTTTCTTT.

The CDR3 coding sequence is TGTGCCAGCAGCCCAACTATTAGCGTGGACACAGATACGCAGTATTTT. Its translation is CASSPTISVDTDTQYF. The V and J genes are TRBV7-3 and TRBJ2-3, with a tentative D call TRBD2 (5 bases). The CDR3 spans 16 residues. V lost 5 bases to trimming and J lost 2 bases, with 17 bases between them. Per the germline V gene, CDR1 is SGHTA and CDR2 is FQGTGA.

V is TRBV6-5 and J is TRBJ2-3; D is unclear. V lost 1 base, J lost 5 bases, and 7 bases lay in between. This CDR3 contains 13 residues. The germline V gene encodes CDR1 MNHEY and CDR2 SVGAGI. For the CDR3, the DNA is TGTGCCAGCAGTTACTACGCCGGAGATACGCAGTATTTT. Its protein is CASSYYAGDTQYF.

The chain has TRBV6-5 and TRBJ1-5; possibly TRBD1 for D (6 bases). Trimming pared 5 bases from V and 7 bases from J, leaving 15 bases between. This CDR3 contains 14 residues. Germline V gene data show CDR1 as MNHEY and CDR2 as SVGAGI. CDR3 in amino acids: CASSPAGEEQPQHF. CDR3 coding DNA: TGTGCCAGCAGTCCAGCAGGGGAGGAACAGCCCCAGCATTTT.

Only a few counts were recorded for this clone. The rearrangement joins TRBV5-6 to TRBJ1-5, with a weak D call TRBD1 (5 bases). V lost 1 base and J 2 bases, leaving 10 bases between the germline ends. Germline CDR1 reads SGHDT; CDR2 reads YYEEEE. CDR3 length: 15 residues. The CDR3 bases are TGTGCCAGCAGCTTGCGGGGGAATGGCAATCAGCCCCAGCATTTT. It encodes CASSLRGNGNQPQHF.

Written as DNA, the CDR3 is TGCGCCAGCAGTGAGTCGCTAGTGTTTGGAGATACGCAGTATTTT. This translates into CASSESLVFGDTQYF. The chain employs TRBV10-2 and TRBJ2-3, with D uncertain. V was trimmed by 0 bases and J by 5 bases, leaving 12 bases between them. This CDR3 is 15 amino acids long. Looked up from germline, CDR1 is WSHSY and CDR2 is SAAADI.

The chain recombines TRBV5-1 with TRBJ2-3, with 10 bases matching TRBD2. V shed 4 bases and J 6 bases; nucleotides not matched to a gene: 11. There are 16 residues in the CDR3. In germline, CDR1 is SGHRS, CDR2 YFSETQ. The CDR3 loop reads CASSRGSSGGSDTQYF. DNA for the CDR3: TGCGCCAGCAGCCGCGGGTCTAGCGGGGGTAGTGATACGCAGTATTTT.

The V gene is TRBV2, the J gene TRBJ1-5; 8 bases are a match to TRBD1. The J segment lost 7 bases and the V segment lost 6 bases, leaving 5 bases of the junction unmatched. Germline CDR1 is SNHLY and CDR2 is FYNNEI. The CDR3 is 13 residues long. This CDR3 reads CASRATGDQPQHF. Here the CDR3 DNA reads TGTGCCAGCAGGGCGACAGGGGACCAGCCCCAGCATTTT.

V is TRBV7-3 and J is TRBJ2-2, with a weak D call TRBD2 (6 bases). The CDR3 sequence is 15 residues long. Germline V gives CDR1 SGHTA, CDR2 FQGTGA. Between the trimmed V and J ends, which lost 2 bases and 4 bases, there was a span of 11 bases. CDR3 sequence: CASSLGGFRTGELFF. Here the CDR3 DNA reads TGTGCCAGCAGCTTAGGGGGGTTTCGCACCGGGGAGCTGTTTTTT.

J is TRBJ1-2 and V is TRBV5-4; D unclear. The length of the CDR3 is 15 residues. The V gene's germline CDR1 is SGHNT and CDR2 YYREEE (reference sequence). Trimming removed 5 bases at V and 0 bases at J, with 14 bases between. This chain's CDR3 is CASSTESTANYGYTF. The DNA for the CDR3 is TGTGCCAGCAGTACCGAGTCCACTGCTAACTATGGCTACACCTTC.

This chain uses TRBV6-1 with TRBJ2-5, with 14 nucleotides matching TRBD2. V was clipped by 1 base and J by 5 bases; unmatched bases: 0. The CDR3 consists of 15 residues. Germline V gene sequence: CDR1 MNHNS, CDR2 SASEGT. Written as DNA, the CDR3 is TGTGCCAGCAGTGAAGGACTAGCGGGAGGGGAGACCCAGTACTTC. It encodes CASSEGLAGGETQYF.

V and J are TRBV6-5 and TRBJ1-2; TRBD1 aligns across 7 bases. This CDR3 spans 13 amino acids. V lost 7 bases, J lost 8 bases, and 10 bases stayed unmatched. The germline V gene has CDR1 MNHEY and CDR2 SVGAGI. The chain's CDR3 is CASTPQQGGGYTF. For the CDR3, the DNA is TGTGCCAGCACCCCCCAGCAGGGGGGGGGCTACACCTTC.

This clone is a singleton in its sample. The CDR3 region is CASRPSGSDTQYF. For the CDR3, the DNA is TGTGCCAGCAGACCCTCGGGTTCAGATACGCAGTATTTT. This chain links TRBV11-3 with TRBJ2-3; D unresolved. There are 13 residues in the CDR3. Germline CDR1 reads SGHNT; CDR2 reads YENEEA. The V and J ends lost 6 bases and 4 bases respectively, with 11 bases between them.

V usage is TRBV5-1 and J usage is TRBJ2-3; perhaps TRBD1 as D (6 bases). The CDR3 sequence is 14 residues long. Germline CDR1 SGHRS, CDR2 YFSETQ. Trimming removed 6 bases from V and 1 base from J, with 12 bases in between. CDR3 loop: CASNRVSGTDTQYF. In DNA form, the CDR3 reads TGCGCCAGCAACAGGGTATCAGGCACAGATACGCAGTATTTT.

This chain joins TRBV5-1 and TRBJ2-1; 9 bases are shared with TRBD1. CDR3 length equals 14 residues. The V and J ends lost 3 bases and 8 bases, in that order; junction bases with no gene match: 6. In germline, CDR1 is SGHRS, CDR2 YFSETQ. DNA of the CDR3: TGCGCCAGCAGCTGGGGACAGGGTACGGATGAGCAGTTCTTC. Its protein is CASSWGQGTDEQFF.

This clone was recorded only once. The chain has TRBV7-9 and TRBJ2-4; TRBD1 aligns across 7 bases. Germline assignment: CDR1 SEHNR and CDR2 FQNEAQ (reference sequence). The CDR3 loop spans 15 amino acids. V shed 4 bases, J shed 4 bases, and the junction held 7 bases outside the gene matches. The CDR3 loop is CASSSSGTEKNIQYF. The CDR3 nucleotides read TGTGCCAGCAGCTCTTCCGGGACAGAGAAAAACATTCAGTACTTC.

The rearrangement uses TRBV7-2 and TRBJ1-1; D is unresolved. CDR1 is SGHTA, CDR2 FQGNSA, per germline. This CDR3 has 16 residues. V lost 2 bases and J 6 bases, leaving 19 bases between the germline ends. In DNA, the CDR3 is TGTGCCAGCAGCTTAATGAGTATGGGCCCAGGCGCTGAAGCTTTCTTT. This encodes CASSLMSMGPGAEAFF.

The chain combines TRBV5-1 with TRBJ1-3; D remains unclear. Germline V CDR1 and CDR2: SGHRS, YFSETQ. Trimming removed 5 bases from V and 0 bases from J, with 15 bases in between. CDR3 length: 16 residues. DNA for the CDR3: TGCGCCAGCAGTCCGGTGGTGGGAGTCTCTGGAAACACCATATATTTT. It yields the protein CASSPVVGVSGNTIYF. Based on the CDR3 plus reference TRBV5-1 and TRBJ1-3, the full variable domain is KAGVTQTPRYLIKTRGQQVTLSCSPISGHRSVSWYQQTPGQGLQFLFEYFSETQRNKGNFPGRFSGRQFSNSRSEMNVSTLELGDSALYLCASSPVVGVSGNTIYFGEGSWLTVV.

J is TRBJ1-4 and V is TRBV28, with D hard to call. The CDR3 runs 13 residues. Germline CDR1 reads MDHEN; CDR2 reads SYDVKM. Trimming took off 8 bases at V and 2 bases at J, with 9 bases between the two ends. In nucleotides, the CDR3 is TGTGCCAGCCTCGGATTCACTAATGAAAAACTGTTTTTT. Protein: CASLGFTNEKLFF.

The DNA for the CDR3 is TGCGCCAGCAGCTTAGGAGACAGCTACAATGAGCAGTTCTTC. It specifies CASSLGDSYNEQFF. The chain couples TRBV5-1 to TRBJ2-1; TRBD1 is a possible D gene (5 bases). V dropped 2 bases and J dropped 3 bases, with 9 bases sitting between them. This CDR3 has 14 residues. CDR1 and CDR2 (germline): SGHRS, YFSETQ.

This clone was picked up a small number of times. J is TRBJ1-4 and V is TRBV27; a weak D match, TRBD1 (5 bases). In germline, CDR1 is MNHEY, CDR2 SMNVEV (reference sequence). The CDR3 extends over 14 amino acids. The ends were cut back, 6 bases at V and 8 bases at J, with 16 bases in the middle. The CDR3 sequence: CASRKIDSFEKLFF. The DNA of the CDR3 is TGTGCCAGCAGGAAAATCGACAGCTTCGAAAAACTGTTTTTT.

This clone was detected only once. The chain uses TRBV9 and TRBJ2-5; possibly TRBD2 for D (5 bases). V lost 0 bases to trimming and J lost 8 bases, with 11 bases between them. This CDR3 has 13 amino acids. Germline values: CDR1 SGDLS, CDR2 YYNGEE. CDR3 DNA: TGTGCCAGCAGCGTAGATCTAGCAGACACCCAGTACTTC. This gives the protein CASSVDLADTQYF.

To note about this clone: A junction boundary mismatches the germline segment, possibly from a read error. The chain links TRBV5-1 to TRBJ2-5, with D unresolved. Germline V gene sequence: CDR1 SGHRS, CDR2 YFSETQ. The CDR3 consists of 16 residues. CDR3 protein: CASSLLIPLYQETQYF. The CDR3 DNA is TGCGCCAGCAGCTTGCTTATTCCCCTATACCAGGAGACCCAGTACTTC.

The J gene is TRBJ2-5, the V gene TRBV6-5, with D perhaps TRBD1 (6 bases). CDR1 is MNHEY, CDR2 SVGAGI, per germline. Trimming removed 2 bases at V and 5 bases at J, with 12 bases between. CDR3 length equals 14 residues. CDR3 sequence reads: CASSYRTGQETQYF. The CDR3 nucleotides are TGTGCCAGCAGTTACCGAACAGGGCAGGAGACCCAGTACTTC.

This clone occurred once. This chain joins TRBV19 and TRBJ2-3; D may correspond to TRBD1 or TRBD2 (5 bases each). CDR3 length: 12 residues. Trimming left V 10 bases short and J 4 bases short, with 12 bases between. CDR1 and CDR2 from the germline V gene are LNHDA and SQIVND (reference sequence). For the CDR3, the DNA is TGTGCCACCGCCCTGGGGGCAGATACGCAGTATTTT. This translates into CATALGADTQYF. The variable domain in full, with the rest retrieved from reference TRBV19 and TRBJ2-3, is DGGITQSPKYLFRKEGQNVTLSCEQNLNHDAMYWYRQDPGQGLRLIYYSQIVNDFQKGDIAEGYSVSREKKESFPLTVTSAQKNPTAFYLCATALGADTQYFGPGTRLTVL.